Shown below are 10 T cell receptor beta chains from a single sample sequenced in a study of Ad26.COV2.S vaccination and SARS-CoV-2 variants. Assay: immunoSEQ multiplex PCR; the TCRdb copy retains only in-frame clones and omits some. The profile shows about 680,000 clones, more than 80% of them singletons. Treatment denoted: about 20 received Ad26.COV2.S at low or high dose, single or two shots; several received placebo; per-sample allocation not given. Samples analyzed were those drawn on day 63 after the first vaccine or placebo injection. Source: peripheral blood, taken in a trial of Ad26.COV2.S vaccine versus placebo. The source of these receptors is a person aged 18-60 years who received the Ad26.COV2.S COVID-19 vaccine or a placebo.

The gene calls are TRBV6-6 and TRBJ2-7, with 9 bases identical to TRBD2. This CDR3 region has 14 residues. With V trimmed by 7 bases and J by 4 bases, 8 bases remained unmatched. The germline CDR1 and CDR2 sequences are MNHNY and SVGAGI (reference sequence). The CDR3 coding sequence is TGTGCCAGCACGGAGCTAGCGGGATTATACGAGCAGTACTTC. Translating it yields CASTELAGLYEQYF.

CDR3: CASKERGGSSNQPQHF. As DNA, the CDR3 is TGTGCCAGCAAAGAAAGGGGGGGTAGTAGCAATCAGCCCCAGCATTTT. The V call is TRBV2, the J call TRBJ1-5; maybe TRBD1 (6 bases). The germline V and J ends were trimmed by 7 bases and 0 bases, with 16 bases remaining between them. CDR3 length: 16 residues. Germline V lookup: CDR1 SNHLY, CDR2 FYNNEI.

The rearrangement links TRBV5-4 to TRBJ2-1, with 11 nucleotides matching TRBD2. CDR1 SGHNT and CDR2 YYREEE come from the germline V gene (reference sequence). V shed 3 bases and J 7 bases; nucleotides not matched to a gene: 6. This CDR3 has 15 residues. The CDR3: CASSSLAGAGNEQFF. The CDR3 DNA follows: TGTGCCAGCAGCTCACTAGCGGGAGCTGGAAATGAGCAGTTCTTC.

V gene TRBV13 combines with J gene TRBJ1-1, with D tentatively TRBD1 (6 bases). The CDR3 covers 14 residues. Trimming stripped 0 bases from V and 4 bases from J, with 9 bases between. Germline V gene lookup returns CDR1 PRHDT and CDR2 FYEKMQ (reference sequence). The CDR3 region is CASSLGRGRTEAFF. CDR3 nucleotide sequence: TGTGCCAGCAGCTTAGGCCGGGGGCGCACTGAAGCTTTCTTT.

The rearrangement uses TRBV5-1 and TRBJ2-7, with D possibly being TRBD1 or TRBD2 (5 bases each). V lost 0 bases, J lost 3 bases, and 10 bases lay in between. CDR1 and CDR2 (germline): SGHRS, YFSETQ. This CDR3 is built from 14 residues. CDR3 sequence reads: CASSLERGSYEQYF. The CDR3 DNA sequence: TGCGCCAGCAGCTTGGAGAGGGGAAGCTACGAGCAGTACTTC.

V gene TRBV7-9 combines with J gene TRBJ2-7; 8 bases are a match to TRBD2. This CDR3 has 13 amino acids. In germline, CDR1 is SEHNR, CDR2 FQNEAQ (reference sequence). V lost 3 bases to trimming and J lost 6 bases; unmatched junction nucleotides: 4. The CDR3 DNA is TGTGCCAGCAGCTTCGGACTAGCAAGCGAGCAGTACTTC. Translated: CASSFGLASEQYF.

The chain uses TRBV6-5 and TRBJ1-1, with no clear D. V lost 8 bases and J lost 6, with 7 bases in between. The germline CDR1 and CDR2 sequences are MNHEY and SVGAGI. The CDR3 spans 10 residues. CDR3 amino acids: CASGNAEAFF. The CDR3 region has the DNA TGTGCCAGCGGAAATGCTGAAGCTTTCTTT.

The chain joins TRBV4-1 to TRBJ2-3, with 8 positions matching TRBD1. CDR1 MGHRA and CDR2 YSYEKL come from the germline V gene. The length of the CDR3 is 14 residues. Germline trimming cut 5 bases from V and 2 bases from J; bases unmatched to any gene: 3. CDR3 sequence (DNA): TGCGCCAGCAGCTGGACAGGGTACACAGATACGCAGTATTTT. Protein: CASSWTGYTDTQYF.

The rearrangement links TRBV6-6 to TRBJ2-3; 12 bases map to TRBD2. V lost 6 bases to trimming and J lost 4 bases; unmatched junction nucleotides: 5. The CDR3 is 15 amino acids. From germline, CDR1 is MNHNY and CDR2 SVGAGI (reference sequence). The CDR3 loop is CASSRTSGNSDTQYF. The CDR3 DNA follows: TGTGCCAGCAGCCGGACTAGCGGGAACTCAGATACGCAGTATTTT.

The CDR3 coding sequence is TGTGCCAGCAGCCGCCCCGGAGGTGGGAGGGGCACTGAAGCTTTCTTT. Its protein product is CASSRPGGGRGTEAFF. J is TRBJ1-1 and V is TRBV5-5; a weak D match, TRBD1 (5 bases). CDR1 SGHKS and CDR2 YYEKEE come from the germline V gene (reference sequence). The CDR3 length is 16 residues. Trimming left V 4 bases short and J 4 bases short, with 20 bases between.